What follows is one T cell receptor (beta chain) and its context. Its antigen is undetermined. Germline lookup yields CDR1 SGDLS and CDR2 YYNGEE. The CDR3 contains 17 residues. The V end was cut by 4 bases, the J end by 0 bases, with 17 bases between. Donors showed nominal health when sampled, although they likely had unrecorded immune exposures. The source of the sample is a study of cytomegalovirus exposure and HLA in healthy donors. Study-wide points: Data from an earlier analysis indicated that most TCR beta V segments were productive either about 90% or about 30% of the time. With later analysis, a missense DCLRE1C variant became linked to TCR beta V- and J-gene trimming.

The PCR employed 60 Vbeta primers together with 13 Jbeta primers. Profiling relied on immunoSEQ multiplex PCR, and the TCRdb table lists in-frame clones only, not all of them. The sample comprises over 65,000 clones, less than 80% of which are singletons, and less than 8% rests with the top ten. The material sequenced was PBMCs. The sequence came from a woman aged 45-59 years in good health and CMV-seropositive. The rearrangement links TRBV9 to TRBJ2-1; D is unclear. The CDR3 sequence: CASSFRALSSSYNEQFF. CDR3 bases: TGTGCCAGCAGCTTCCGCGCCCTATCAAGCTCCTACAATGAGCAGTTCTTC.